The rows below give T cell receptor beta chains drawn from one sample of a study of blood T cell repertoires in COVID-19. Assay: immunoSEQ multiplex PCR; the TCRdb copy retains only in-frame clones and omits some. This sample yields about 200,000 clones, of which 80% to 90% are seen a single time; about 2% belongs to the top ten. Sequencing was done on a sample of peripheral blood. The receptors come from a woman in her forties or fifties with acute or convalescent COVID-19. The CDR3 runs from the conserved cysteine through the conserved F or W. D genes are given only for firm matches. The size entry is marked missing in some rows and otherwise reads once, few, many or a size class.

d_call,clone_size,j_call,v_call,cdr3_nt,cdr3_aa
TRBD1,NA,TRBJ1-6,TRBV4-3,TGCGCCAGCAGCCAAACAGGGGCTCAGAATTCACCCCTCCACTTT,CASSQTGAQNSPLHF
NA,NA,TRBJ1-1,TRBV19,TGTGCCAGTAGTGAGGGTCTTGACACTGAAGCTTTCTTT,CASSEGLDTEAFF
TRBD2,few,TRBJ2-5,TRBV9,TGTGCCAGCAGCGTAGCGGTGATGGGGACTAGCGGGGAACAAGAGACCCAGTACTTC,CASSVAVMGTSGEQETQYF
NA,NA,TRBJ1-5,TRBV7-9,TGTGCCAGCAGCAGCGAAGGGGGCAATCAGCCCCAGCATTTT,CASSSEGGNQPQHF
NA,NA,TRBJ1-1,TRBV6-5,TGTGCCAGCATAGGGGTAACTGAAGCTTTCTTT,CASIGVTEAFF
TRBD1,NA,TRBJ1-1,TRBV7-2,TGTGCCAGCAGCTTCTCCGGACAGGGGGACACTGAAGCTTTCTTT,CASSFSGQGDTEAFF
NA,NA,TRBJ2-5,TRBV2,TGTGCCAGCAGGCCCGGTGACACCCTACAAGAGACCCAGTACTTC,CASRPGDTLQETQYF
NA,NA,TRBJ1-4,TRBV10-3,TGTGCCATCCGAGGTGAACCTAATGAAAAACTGTTTTTT,CAIRGEPNEKLFF
TRBD1,NA,TRBJ2-7,TRBV18,TGTGCCAGCTCACCACCGATGAACAGGGGGCGCGGGGAGCAGTACTTC,CASSPPMNRGRGEQYF
NA,NA,TRBJ1-3,TRBV5-6,TGTGCCAGCAGCTTGGGAAAGACAGGCCAGAGGTTT,CASSLGKTGQRF
TRBD1,NA,TRBJ1-2,TRBV2,TGTGCCAGCAGTGAACAGGGGGCTAACTATGGCTACACCTTC,CASSEQGANYGYTF
TRBD1,once,TRBJ1-3,TRBV9,TGTGCCAGCAGCTCGTTTCGACAGGGAGACACCATATATTTT,CASSSFRQGDTIYF
TRBD2,NA,TRBJ2-1,TRBV14,TGTGCCAGCAGGCGCGGACTAGCGGGGTCTGGCGAGCAGTTCTTC,CASRRGLAGSGEQFF
TRBD2,once,TRBJ2-5,TRBV30,TGTGCCTGGAGGTCCCTAGCGGGCATTCAAGAGACCCAGTACTTC,CAWRSLAGIQETQYF
TRBD1,NA,TRBJ1-2,TRBV5-6,TGTGCCAGCACTGACAGGGCGGGTGGTGGCTACACCTTC,CASTDRAGGGYTF
NA,NA,TRBJ1-2,TRBV4-3,TGCGCCAGCAGCCAAGACCTGGCAAACTATGGCTACACCTTC,CASSQDLANYGYTF
TRBD1,NA,TRBJ1-2,TRBV6-5,TGTGCCAGCAGTTACCTGGACAGGGAGAACGGCTACACCTTC,CASSYLDRENGYTF
NA,NA,TRBJ2-2,TRBV7-3,TGTGCCAGCAGCTTAGGCGAGGGCGGGGAGCTGTTTTTT,CASSLGEGGELFF
TRBD2,NA,TRBJ2-6,TRBV19,TGTGCCAGTAGTATGGGCCGGGGGGGAAACTCTGGGGCCAACGTCCTGACTTTC,CASSMGRGGNSGANVLTF
TRBD1,NA,TRBJ1-1,TRBV11-2,TGTGCCAGCAGCTCTTACAGGGGGCGAGGTGAAGCTTTCTTT,CASSSYRGRGEAFF
NA,NA,TRBJ2-7,TRBV11-3,TGTGCCAGCAGCCCCCCCGGATTGGCAGGTTCCTACGAGCAGTACTTC,CASSPPGLAGSYEQYF
TRBD2,NA,TRBJ2-1,TRBV19,TGTGCCAGTAACCCGGGACTAGCGGGAGGCCGGTCCTACAATGAGCAGTTCTTC,CASNPGLAGGRSYNEQFF
TRBD1,NA,TRBJ1-5,TRBV6-2/TRBV6-3,TGTGCCAGCAGTCAGACAGGGCGGAAACAGCCCCAGCATTTT,CASSQTGRKQPQHF
NA,NA,TRBJ1-1,TRBV5-1,TGCGCCAGCAGCTTCACAGGGTGGAACACTGAAGCTTTCTTT,CASSFTGWNTEAFF
TRBD2,NA,TRBJ2-7,TRBV7-2,TGTGCCAGCAGCCTAGACAGCGGGGGGACCTACGAGCAGTACTTC,CASSLDSGGTYEQYF
NA,NA,TRBJ2-2,TRBV7-3,TGTGCCAGCAGCCCCGGGACAAGGACCGGGGAGCTGTTTTTT,CASSPGTRTGELFF
NA,NA,TRBJ1-5,TRBV6-5,TGTGCCAGTACAGCAGGGGTTAAGAGTAATCAGCCCCAGCATTTT,CASTAGVKSNQPQHF
NA,few,TRBJ1-1,TRBV9,TGTGCCAGCAGCGCGTCTCCCTCGCGGAAGGACACTGAAGCTTTCTTT,CASSASPSRKDTEAFF
TRBD2,NA,TRBJ2-3,TRBV3-1/TRBV3-2,TGTGCCAGCAGCCAAGAAGGTAGCGGGGGGTACACAGATACGCAGTATTTT,CASSQEGSGGYTDTQYF
NA,NA,TRBJ2-7,TRBV19,TGTGCCAGTAGTGCTGGGGCCCCCTACGAGCAGTACTTC,CASSAGAPYEQYF
TRBD2,NA,TRBJ2-3,TRBV18,TGTGCCAGCTTCCTGGGTAGCGGGAGTGGAGATACGCAGTATTTT,CASFLGSGSGDTQYF
NA,NA,TRBJ1-6,TRBV4-1,TGCGCCAGCAGCCAAGGGTTGGACTTTCCCCTCCACTTT,CASSQGLDFPLHF
NA,few,TRBJ1-2,TRBV13,TGTGCCAGCAGCTTAACGGGCAGGGTAAAAGATGGCTACACCTTC,CASSLTGRVKDGYTF
TRBD1,NA,TRBJ2-2,TRBV7-9,TGTGCCAGCAGCTTGGACAGGGCTTCCGGGGAGCTGTTTTTT,CASSLDRASGELFF
TRBD2,NA,TRBJ2-7,TRBV6-2/TRBV6-3,TGTGCCAGCAGTTACTTAGCGGGAGTTGGAGAGCAGTACTTC,CASSYLAGVGEQYF
NA,NA,TRBJ1-5,TRBV6-5,TGTGCCAGCAGGTCCCAGGCTTATCAGCCCCAGCATTTT,CASRSQAYQPQHF
TRBD1,NA,TRBJ1-2,TRBV30,TGTGCCTGGAGCTCGACAGGGCAGGATGGCTACACCTTC,CAWSSTGQDGYTF
NA,NA,TRBJ2-5,TRBV13,TGTGCCAGCAGCAGGAATGGACTCGAGACCCAGTACTTC,CASSRNGLETQYF
TRBD2,NA,TRBJ2-1,TRBV6-1,TGTGCCAGCAGTGAACTAGCGGGCTCCTACAATGAGCAGTTCTTC,CASSELAGSYNEQFF
TRBD1,NA,TRBJ1-4,TRBV19,TGTGCCAGTAGCAGCCAGGAGACAGGGCCCTTAGAAAAACTGTTTTTT,CASSSQETGPLEKLFF